This T cell receptor (beta chain) was identified during a study of cytomegalovirus exposure and HLA in healthy donors. Looking at the study overall: Most genotyped donors, 75% to 85% of around 370, had Caucasian-associated genetic ancestry.

Study-level points and caveats: A likely sequencing artifact accounted for one observed cluster of highly shared sequence variants.

A word on this clone: Its antigen is unknown.

Trimming shortened V by 5 bases and J by 11 bases, and 22 bases separated the two germline ends. Germline V lookup: CDR1 SGHTA, CDR2 FQGTGA. The length of the CDR3 is 16 residues. Primers: 60 Vbeta forward and 13 Jbeta reverse. Sequenced by immunoSEQ multiplex PCR; TCRdb stores in-frame clones only, minus some. The repertoire holds about 150,000 clones, with about four fifths as singletons. V usage is TRBV7-3 and J usage is TRBJ1-6; no clear D. The receptor comes from a man younger than 30 in good health and CMV-seronegative. The specimen sequenced was PBMCs. The CDR3 DNA sequence: TGTGCCAGCAGCGAAAATTCGTACACTAATGGCCCACCCCTCCACTTT. Its protein product is CASSENSYTNGPPLHF.